This TCR beta chain was sequenced for a study of T-cell reconstitution after alpha-beta-depleted transplantation in children. The sample holds many counts of this clonotype. Preparing the TCRbeta library involved the use of unique molecular identifiers. TCRdb independently ran MiXCR on the PCR reads; one entry per CDR3 protein. The repertoire holds 200,000 to 250,000 distinct CDR3 sequences, with more than 7.5% as singletons. V shed 4 bases and J shed 6 bases, with 9 bases lying between them. The CDR3 length is 13 residues. The germline V gene has CDR1 SEHNR and CDR2 FQNEAQ (reference sequence). The J gene is TRBJ2-2, the V gene TRBV7-9; D perhaps matches TRBD1 (6 bases). The source material was PBMCs from the stem cell graft donor, sampled from the stem cell graft. The sequence was collected from a human donor who donated a stem cell graft to a child with SCID. The CDR3 bases are TGTGCCAGCAGCTCCCGACAGGCCGGGGAGCTGTTTTTT. It specifies CASSSRQAGELFF.